Presented here are 6 T cell receptor beta chains from one specimen sequenced in a study of CD8 T cells in ankylosing spondylitis. Findings and caveats of the study: About 8 highly homologous variants made up a TCR beta motif that seemed to typify ankylosing spondylitis blood.

No antigen has been identified for these receptors. From the 5' RACE reads, TCRdb called clonotypes with MiXCR, one entry per CDR3 protein. The table shows approximately 220,000 distinct CDR3 sequences, with 18% occurring only once. Material for sequencing was blood, either unsorted or a sorted T cell fraction (not recorded which). These TCRs come from a male donor with ankylosing spondylitis.

V and J are TRBV11-2 and TRBJ2-7; a possible D gene is TRBD1 (5 bases). There are 12 residues in the CDR3. CDR1 and CDR2 from the germline V gene are SGHAT and FQNNGV. V lost 5 bases to trimming and J lost 9 bases, with 14 bases between them. The CDR3 region has the DNA TGTGCCAGCAGCCCACAGGTTAAGGGGCAGTACTTC. As protein: CASSPQVKGQYF.

This chain connects TRBV20-1 to TRBJ2-7; 9 bases are shared with TRBD2. The CDR3 covers 15 residues. V dropped 6 bases and J dropped 3; count of bases not matched to a gene: 12. Per germline, CDR1 DFQATT and CDR2 SNEGSKA (reference sequence). CDR3 protein: CSAQDYSGSNYEQYF. The CDR3 DNA is TGCAGTGCGCAAGACTATAGCGGGAGTAACTACGAGCAGTACTTC.

The sample holds a few counts of this clonotype. The rearrangement joins TRBV14 to TRBJ2-6; no clear D. CDR3 length: 18 amino acids. V lost 3 bases, J lost 0 bases, and 15 bases lay in between. Looked up from germline, CDR1 is SGHDN and CDR2 is FVKESK. CDR3 sequence (DNA): TGTGCCAGCAGCCAGTTGTTATATATGAGCTCTGGGGCCAACGTCCTGACTTTC. Amino acids: CASSQLLYMSSGANVLTF. Full variable domain (missing parts from reference TRBV14 and TRBJ2-6): EAGVTQFPSHSVIEKGQTVTLRCDPISGHDNLYWYRRVMGKEIKFLLHFVKESKQDESGMPNNRFLAERTGGTYSTLKVQPAELEDSGVYFCASSQLLYMSSGANVLTFGAGSRLTVL.

This clonotype has a handful of counts. V and J are TRBV3-1 and TRBJ2-3; D remains unclear. CDR3 size: 14 residues. Germline V gives CDR1 LGHDT, CDR2 YNNKEL (reference sequence). V was cut by 0 bases and J by 6 bases, with 10 bases left in between. The CDR3 loop is CASSQELKGDTQYF. The CDR3 DNA is TGTGCCAGCAGCCAAGAGTTGAAGGGTGATACGCAGTATTTT.

The genes are TRBV5-6 and TRBJ1-6, with 7 bases fitting TRBD1. The CDR3 totals 16 residues. J was trimmed by 0 bases and V by 2 bases; bases with no gene match: 2. Per the germline V gene, CDR1 is SGHDT and CDR2 is YYEEEE. The CDR3 reads CASSLGGFSYNSPLHF. The CDR3 coding sequence is TGTGCCAGCAGCTTAGGGGGCTTCTCCTATAATTCACCCCTCCACTTT.

This clonotype has only a few counts. The chain links TRBV12-5 to TRBJ2-1, with 8 bases matching TRBD1. The CDR3 sequence is 17 residues long. With V trimmed by 2 bases and J by 6 bases, 12 bases remained unmatched. The germline CDR1 and CDR2 sequences are LGHNT and FRNRAP. CDR3 sequence reads: CASGLPHAGQGSNEQFF. The DNA of the CDR3 is TGTGCTAGTGGTTTGCCCCATGCAGGACAGGGCTCCAATGAGCAGTTCTTC.